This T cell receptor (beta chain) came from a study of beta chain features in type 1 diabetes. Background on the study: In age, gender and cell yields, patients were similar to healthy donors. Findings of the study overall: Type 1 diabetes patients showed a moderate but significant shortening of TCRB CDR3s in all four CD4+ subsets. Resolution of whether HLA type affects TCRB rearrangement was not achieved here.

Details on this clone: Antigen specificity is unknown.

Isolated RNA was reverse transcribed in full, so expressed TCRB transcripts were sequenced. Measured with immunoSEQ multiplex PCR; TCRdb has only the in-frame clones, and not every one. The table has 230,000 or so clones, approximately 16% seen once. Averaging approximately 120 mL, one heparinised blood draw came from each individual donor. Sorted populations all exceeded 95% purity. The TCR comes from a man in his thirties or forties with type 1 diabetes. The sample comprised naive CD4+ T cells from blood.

CDR3 nucleotide sequence: TGTGCCAGCTCACCAGGTAACCGGGAGTGGAACACCGGGGAGCTGTTTTTT. This sequence encodes CASSPGNREWNTGELFF. The chain couples TRBV18 to TRBJ2-2, with D possibly matching TRBD2 (6 bases). The germline V gene encodes CDR1 KGHSH and CDR2 LQKENI. Trimming removed 2 bases from V and 1 base from J, with 14 bases in between. The CDR3 totals 17 residues.